The rows below give T cell receptor beta chains drawn from one sample of a study of T cell responses to AZD1222 COVID-19 vaccine. This table comes from immunoSEQ multiplex PCR, and its TCRdb copy is limited to in-frame clones, with some not included. The data contain 80,000 to 100,000 clones, 75% to 95% of them singletons. Sample: peripheral blood, taken 28 days after the second AZD1222 dose. The origin of the receptors is an adult who received the AZD1222 COVID-19 vaccine. The CDR3 runs from the conserved cysteine through the conserved F or W.

TRBV27	TRBJ1-5	CASSFLDQPQHF
TRBV19	TRBJ2-7	CASKGGQGSYEQYF
TRBV5-1	TRBJ2-3	CASSLRSVADTQYF
TRBV5-1	TRBJ1-2	CASSTQSTNYGYTF
TRBV2	TRBJ2-5	CASRFQETQYF
TRBV7-9	TRBJ2-3	CASSLGAGITDTQYF
TRBV12-3/TRBV12-4	TRBJ1-3	CASNWGPGNTIYF
TRBV6-5	TRBJ1-6	CASSYSRGDGDSPLHF
TRBV3-1/TRBV3-2	TRBJ2-3	CASSPNRGTDTQYF
TRBV20-1	TRBJ2-7	CSASRGSSYEQYF
TRBV7-2	TRBJ2-5	CASSLGLGKETQYF
TRBV5-6	TRBJ1-5	CASSLSGGDQPQHF
TRBV13	TRBJ1-3	CASSLDGQLSGNTIYF
TRBV14	TRBJ1-2	CASSQFTDNYGYTF
TRBV5-4	TRBJ1-4	CASSLEGYEKLFF
TRBV30	TRBJ1-5	CAWSVGTGRGEPQHF
TRBV7-3	TRBJ1-1	CASSFGGRTEAFF
TRBV5-1	TRBJ2-3	CASSLGRKTDTQYF
TRBV15	TRBJ2-2	CATSRGPRETGELFF
TRBV5-1	TRBJ2-3	CASSSGRGIGTDTQYF
TRBV28	TRBJ1-1	CASNTNTEAFF
TRBV6-1	TRBJ1-6	CASSEGPSYNSPLHF
TRBV5-5	TRBJ2-3	CASSFFGTGAGDTQYF
TRBV6-5	TRBJ1-5	CASSFPQSYQPQHF
TRBV27	TRBJ1-4	CASSKNRGLGNEKLFF
TRBV6-1	TRBJ1-5	CASSVVRGRGSNQPQHF
TRBV2	TRBJ1-1	CASRPGRPTEAFF
TRBV2	TRBJ1-6	CASSGGSLHSPLHF
TRBV19	TRBJ2-3	CASRLATSTDTQYF
TRBV7-6	TRBJ2-1	CASSLVRGRYNEQFF
TRBV5-1	TRBJ2-2	CASSPSGRAGGELFF
TRBV28	TRBJ1-4	CASSFEGSEKLFF
TRBV16	TRBJ1-2	CASSQLTIMYYGYTF
TRBV29-1	TRBJ1-2	CSVERGLAFYGYTF
TRBV5-1	TRBJ2-1	CASSWGLAGTYNEQFF
TRBV25-1	TRBJ1-1	CASSGRRRRAEAFF
TRBV6-4	TRBJ1-5	CASSVREGHQPQHF
TRBV7-9	TRBJ2-2	CASSYRGRRLAVTGELFF
TRBV13	TRBJ2-5	CASSMLLGTSGGAWWETQYF
TRBV5-1	TRBJ2-3	CASSSSGGPTDTQYF
TRBV7-9	TRBJ1-1	CASSPQGMTEAFF
TRBV6-5	TRBJ2-2	CASSLIGVSGGELFF
TRBV19	TRBJ1-4	CASSTRQGAPPHEKLFF
TRBV6-1	TRBJ2-1	CASSGWELSSYNEQFF
TRBV5-1	TRBJ1-1	CASSLDSTRQAFF
TRBV6-2/TRBV6-3	TRBJ1-2	CASSRGGGATYGYTF
TRBV21-1	TRBJ1-1	CASSTRQGGEAFF
TRBV4-2	TRBJ2-1	CASSPTLSSYNEQFF
TRBV7-9	TRBJ1-3	CASRWTAPISGNTIYF
TRBV2	TRBJ2-1	CASSEEEYNEQFF
TRBV5-1	TRBJ1-5	CASSLGPGGQPQHF
TRBV18	TRBJ2-7	CASSPATGTASYEQYF
TRBV18	TRBJ1-1	CASSPQTGRLLTEAFF
TRBV9	TRBJ2-1	CASSVELAGGNEQFF
TRBV29-1	TRBJ1-4	CSVEETTPDEKLFF
TRBV5-1	TRBJ1-1	CASSSRGQGAAEAFF
TRBV11-2	TRBJ2-7	CASSQGLAGPYEQYF
TRBV4-1	TRBJ2-5	CASSQALGLAQETQYF
TRBV6-5	TRBJ2-1	CASSPERGGYNEQFF